The clone carrying this T cell receptor (beta chain) was recorded at least ten times. Its specificity is not known. TCRdb passed the 5' RACE reads through MiXCR, listing each CDR3 protein once. The sample consists of about 57,000 distinct CDR3 sequences, less than 15% of them appearing once. These data come from a study of T-cell memory formation after mild COVID-19. Germline CDR1 and CDR2: MNHNS and SASEGT. This CDR3 region has 15 residues. V was trimmed by 1 base and J by 5 bases, leaving 11 bases between them. Study results and caveats: The main location of contracting CD4+ clones was CM and EM, and that of contracting CD8+ clones was EMRA.

The sequence came from a man younger than 35 who had mild COVID-19 (a few samples of this study predate the infection). Cell type and time point are not known. Sequences were obtained from PBMCs or a T cell subset sorted from them (not recorded which). The rearrangement links TRBV6-1 to TRBJ2-2, with D unresolved. This chain's CDR3 is CASSEVLAETGELFF. CDR3 DNA sequence: TGTGCCAGCAGTGAAGTCTTGGCGGAGACCGGGGAGCTGTTTTTT.